This passage covers 31 T cell receptor beta chains from one sample sequenced in a study of vaccination effects on CD4 cells after COVID-19. TCRdb's table, derived via immunoSEQ multiplex PCR, lists solely in-frame clones and lacks some. This table has fewer than 60,000 clones, around four fifths appearing once. Once cultured for roughly nine days, the cells underwent separation to obtain CD4+ T cells. Of the BNT162b2 and mRNA-1273 vaccines, participants received two doses of one or the other. What these receptors recognize is not known. Specimen: CD4+ T cells from PBMCs cultured without peptide, collected after COVID-19 vaccination. The receptors were gathered from a human donor who received a COVID-19 vaccine.

This clone was counted once. This chain links TRBV10-3 with TRBJ2-5, with TRBD2 matching 12 bases. Germline V gene sequence: CDR1 ENHRY, CDR2 SYGVKD. V shed 5 bases and J 4 bases; nucleotides not matched to a gene: 5. The CDR3 consists of 15 residues. In DNA, the CDR3 is TGTGCCATCAGTCCAACTAGCGGGGGGAGAGAGACCCAGTACTTC. Its protein is CAISPTSGGRETQYF.

This sequence joins TRBV5-4 and TRBJ1-1, with D perhaps matching TRBD1 (6 bases). CDR1 and CDR2 (germline): SGHNT, YYREEE (reference sequence). V lost 0 bases to trimming and J lost 0 bases, with 9 bases between them. This CDR3 comprises 15 residues. The CDR3 loop is CASSLGQAMNTEAFF. The CDR3 coding sequence is TGTGCCAGCAGCTTGGGACAGGCAATGAACACTGAAGCTTTCTTT.

V gene TRBV6-6 combines with J gene TRBJ2-2; maybe TRBD1 (5 bases). V lost 7 bases to trimming and J lost 5 bases, with 11 bases between them. From germline, CDR1 is MNHNY and CDR2 SVGAGI (reference sequence). The CDR3 runs to 13 residues. The CDR3 sequence: CASTSSGTGELFF. The CDR3 DNA follows: TGTGCCAGCACATCTTCAGGGACCGGGGAGCTGTTTTTT.

J is TRBJ2-7 and V is TRBV6-5; a possible D gene is TRBD2 (6 bases). Germline-derived CDR1 and CDR2 are MNHEY and SVGAGI. V was trimmed by 6 bases and J by 4 bases, leaving 19 bases between them. This CDR3 is 15 amino acids long. CDR3 region: CASRPGLTAWYEQYF. The CDR3 coding sequence is TGTGCCAGCAGGCCGGGACTCACGGCATGGTACGAGCAGTACTTC.

V gene TRBV5-1 combines with J gene TRBJ2-7, with a tentative D call TRBD1 (5 bases). Germline V lookup: CDR1 SGHRS, CDR2 YFSETQ. The CDR3 contains 17 residues. Deletions cut 4 bases from V and 0 bases from J, with 20 bases between. The CDR3 region is CASSPTRQLSSSYEQYF. As DNA, the CDR3 is TGCGCCAGCAGCCCGACCCGACAGCTTAGCAGCTCCTACGAGCAGTACTTC.

This clone occurred a few times. The chain links TRBV2 to TRBJ2-2, with no clear D. CDR3 length: 15 amino acids. The germline V and J ends were trimmed by 5 bases and 5 bases, with 15 bases remaining between them. Germline V gene data show CDR1 as SNHLY and CDR2 as FYNNEI. CDR3 coding DNA: TGTGCCAGCAGTCCCCGGTTAGTTGGGACCGGGGAGCTGTTTTTT. Protein sequence: CASSPRLVGTGELFF.

The chain carries TRBV5-4 and TRBJ2-7; no firm D call. The CDR3 extends over 12 amino acids. Trimming removed 0 bases from V and 2 bases from J, with 3 bases in between. Germline V gives CDR1 SGHNT, CDR2 YYREEE (reference sequence). The CDR3 is CASSLEAYEQYF. CDR3 DNA sequence: TGTGCCAGCAGCTTGGAGGCCTACGAGCAGTACTTC. The full variable domain, rest sourced from reference TRBV5-4 and TRBJ2-7, is ETGVTQSPTHLIKTRGQQVTLRCSSQSGHNTVSWYQQALGQGPQFIFQYYREEENGRGNFPPRFSGLQFPNYSSELNVNALELDDSALYLCASSLEAYEQYFGPGTRLTVT.

The chain recombines TRBV5-6 with TRBJ2-1, with 9 bases lining up with TRBD2. Germline-derived CDR1 and CDR2 are SGHDT and YYEEEE. CDR3 size: 14 residues. J lost 6 bases, V lost 1 base, and 2 bases had no gene match. CDR3 residues: CASSLPGLANEQFF. DNA for the CDR3: TGTGCCAGCAGCTTGCCGGGACTAGCCAATGAGCAGTTCTTC.

The gene calls are TRBV6-5 and TRBJ2-3; no definite D call. V was pared by 8 bases and J by 2 bases, with 14 bases between. Germline V gene sequence: CDR1 MNHEY, CDR2 SVGAGI. The CDR3 has 14 residues. The CDR3 bases are TGTGCCAGCCCAGTGGTCAGAAACACAGATACGCAGTATTTT. It is translated as CASPVVRNTDTQYF.

The V gene is TRBV6-6, the J gene TRBJ2-7, with 11 nucleotides matching TRBD2. The V segment lost 4 bases and the J segment 2 bases; nucleotides outside the gene matches: 7. This CDR3 region has 16 residues. Per the germline V gene, CDR1 is MNHNY and CDR2 is SVGAGI (reference sequence). The DNA for the CDR3 is TGTGCCAGCAGTTCGGCTCCGACTAGCGGGACCTACGAGCAGTACTTC. As protein: CASSSAPTSGTYEQYF.

This clone was detected only once. The V and J genes are TRBV30 and TRBJ2-7; 10 nucleotides match TRBD2. The CDR3 length is 16 residues. From germline, CDR1 is GTSNPN and CDR2 SVGIG (reference sequence). The J segment lost 3 bases and the V segment lost 1 base, leaving 9 bases of the junction unmatched. The CDR3 sequence: CAWSEASGRAGYEQYF. The CDR3 DNA reads TGTGCCTGGAGTGAAGCGAGCGGGAGGGCCGGCTACGAGCAGTACTTC.

This clone appeared once. CDR3 in DNA: TGCGCCAGCAGCTTGGAGGGGTCGGGCACTGAAGCTTTCTTT. It yields the protein CASSLEGSGTEAFF. The chain combines TRBV5-1 with TRBJ1-1; possible D gene TRBD1, 5 bases. CDR3 size: 14 residues. CDR1 SGHRS and CDR2 YFSETQ come from the germline V gene. The germline V and J ends were trimmed by 0 bases and 4 bases, with 10 bases remaining between them.

The rearrangement links TRBV6-5 to TRBJ1-3; unclear D gene. Germline V lookup: CDR1 MNHEY, CDR2 SVGAGI. V was shortened by 7 bases and J by 0 bases, with 7 bases between the two germline ends. The CDR3 consists of 13 residues. The CDR3 loop is CASKVNSGNTIYF. The DNA of the CDR3 is TGTGCCAGCAAGGTAAACTCTGGAAACACCATATATTTT.

This chain joins TRBV18 and TRBJ2-5; a possible D gene is TRBD1 (6 bases). This CDR3 contains 14 residues. Germline values: CDR1 KGHSH, CDR2 LQKENI. Trimming left V 3 bases short and J 1 base short, with 9 bases between. In DNA, the CDR3 is TGTGCCAGCTCACCGCAGGGGTCCCAAGAGACCCAGTACTTC. This sequence encodes CASSPQGSQETQYF.

The chain uses TRBV7-2 and TRBJ2-3; TRBD2 aligns across 14 bases. With V trimmed by 5 bases and J by 6 bases, 10 bases remained unmatched. The germline CDR1 and CDR2 sequences are SGHTA and FQGNSA. This CDR3 is built from 17 residues. CDR3 sequence (DNA): TGTGCCAGCAGCCCCGCGAGACTAGCGGGGGGGCTCGATACGCAGTATTTT. This gives the protein CASSPARLAGGLDTQYF.

This chain's CDR3 is CASSYSIRGDGYTF. CDR3 nucleotides: TGTGCCAGCAGTTACTCGATCCGGGGCGATGGCTACACCTTC. The rearrangement uses TRBV6-6 and TRBJ1-2, with a weak D call TRBD1 (5 bases). Trimming shortened V by 0 bases and J by 6 bases, and 11 bases separated the two germline ends. Germline CDR1 MNHNY, CDR2 SVGAGI (reference sequence). The CDR3 totals 14 residues.

V usage is TRBV11-3 and J usage is TRBJ2-2, with 9 bases fitting TRBD2. This CDR3 region has 16 residues. CDR1 SGHNT and CDR2 YENEEA come from the germline V gene. With V trimmed by 1 base and J by 3 bases, 3 bases remained unmatched. For the CDR3, the DNA is TGTGCCAGCAGCTTAGGTAGCGGGAGTGACACCGGGGAGCTGTTTTTT. This codes for CASSLGSGSDTGELFF.

This chain links TRBV4-2 with TRBJ1-4; D ambiguous. The CDR3 is made up of 15 amino acids. Per the germline V gene, CDR1 is LGHNA and CDR2 is YNFKEQ. V was pared by 8 bases and J by 0 bases, with 13 bases between. The CDR3 loop reads CASGIGRSTNEKLFF. CDR3 sequence (DNA): TGTGCCAGCGGGATAGGAAGATCAACTAATGAAAAACTGTTTTTT.

The chain is built from TRBV5-4 and TRBJ2-7, with a possible D match to TRBD2 (6 bases). Germline CDR1 SGHNT, CDR2 YYREEE (reference sequence). Between the trimmed V and J ends, which lost 0 bases and 0 bases, there was a span of 7 bases. The CDR3 extends over 14 amino acids. The CDR3, as DNA: TGTGCCAGCAGCTTGGGCGGGGTCTCCTACGAGCAGTACTTC. It codes for CASSLGGVSYEQYF.

The rearrangement joins TRBV11-2 to TRBJ2-1; TRBD2 matches 11 bases. Germline CDR1 SGHAT, CDR2 FQNNGV. The ends lost 5 bases at V and 2 bases at J; junction bases unmatched: 11. There are 18 residues in the CDR3. Written as DNA, the CDR3 is TGTGCCAGCAGCAGAACATTAGCGGGGGGGCCTCCCTACAATGAGCAGTTCTTC. This encodes CASSRTLAGGPPYNEQFF.

This clone was counted a few times. J is TRBJ2-1 and V is TRBV14, with a weak D call TRBD1 (5 bases). CDR1 is SGHDN, CDR2 FVKESK, per germline. The CDR3 covers 15 residues. The germline V and J ends were trimmed by 4 bases and 8 bases, with 18 bases remaining between them. CDR3 DNA sequence: TGTGCCAGCAGCCCGCAGGGTTCGCGGTTGTATGAGCAGTTCTTC. It yields the protein CASSPQGSRLYEQFF.

The genes are TRBV9 and TRBJ2-7; D is uncertain. Trimming left V 4 bases short and J 3 bases short, with 11 bases between. Germline V gene lookup returns CDR1 SGDLS and CDR2 YYNGEE. This CDR3 contains 13 residues. The CDR3 DNA is TGTGCCAGCAGCCCCTCACCCGACTACGAGCAGTACTTC. It encodes CASSPSPDYEQYF.

This clone appeared a single time. The chain has TRBV6-4 and TRBJ1-1, with 12 positions matching TRBD1. Germline V gives CDR1 MRHNA, CDR2 SNTAGT. J gave up 5 bases and V 6 bases, and 7 bases lay outside the gene matches. The CDR3 loop spans 15 amino acids. Here the CDR3 DNA reads TGTGCCAGCAGGGGGGACAGGGGGCGGCGGACTGAAGCTTTCTTT. Protein product: CASRGDRGRRTEAFF.

Only one count was recorded for this clone. The chain combines TRBV28 with TRBJ2-7; 9 bases fit TRBD1. Trimming removed 5 bases from V and 5 bases from J; junction bases left unmatched: 7. Germline V gene lookup returns CDR1 MDHEN and CDR2 SYDVKM. The CDR3 has 14 residues. DNA for the CDR3: TGTGCCAGCAGTCTTACAGGGGGCACCCACGAGCAGTACTTC. Amino acid sequence: CASSLTGGTHEQYF.

The chain combines TRBV7-2 with TRBJ1-2; TRBD1 matches 7 bases. The germline V gene has CDR1 SGHTA and CDR2 FQGNSA. J was trimmed by 1 base and V by 7 bases; bases with no gene match: 15. CDR3 length equals 17 residues. In DNA, the CDR3 is TGTGCCAGCACCTCTGACTTAACAGGGGCGGGTAACTATGGCTACACCTTC. It is translated as CASTSDLTGAGNYGYTF. Full variable domain (rest looked up from reference TRBV7-2 and TRBJ1-2): GAGVSQSPSNKVTEKGKDVELRCDPISGHTALYWYRQSLGQGLEFLIYFQGNSAPDKSGLPSDRFSAERTGGSVSTLTIQRTQQEDSAVYLCASTSDLTGAGNYGYTFGSGTRLTVV.

The chain is built from TRBV1 and TRBJ1-2; TRBD1 was called by the table and not checked on the DNA. TRBV1 is a recognized pseudogene. The CDR3 is 16 residues long. CDR3 protein: CTSSPRLQGAGYGYTF. DNA of the CDR3: TGCACCAGCAGCCCCCGTCTCCAGGGGGCTGGCTATGGCTACACCTTC.

The CDR3 DNA reads TGTGCCAGCAGCCCCTCGGACAGAAATGAAGCTTTCTTT. Translating gives CASSPSDRNEAFF. This chain links TRBV9 with TRBJ1-1; a weak D match, TRBD1 (6 bases). The CDR3 totals 13 residues. V lost 4 bases to trimming and J lost 7 bases, with 14 bases between them. Germline loops: CDR1 SGDLS, CDR2 YYNGEE. Based on the CDR3 plus reference TRBV9 and TRBJ1-1, the full variable domain is DSGVTQTPKHLITATGQRVTLRCSPRSGDLSVYWYQQSLDQGLQFLIQYYNGEERAKGNILERFSAQQFPDLHSELNLSSLELGDSALYFCASSPSDRNEAFFGQGTRLTVV.

The chain combines TRBV4-1 with TRBJ1-1; 8 bases map to TRBD1. The CDR3 is made up of 12 amino acids. V lost 6 bases and J lost 7; bases outside the gene matches: 4. Germline V CDR1 and CDR2: MGHRA, YSYEKL. CDR3: CASRQGGSEAFF. The CDR3 DNA is TGCGCCAGCAGACAGGGGGGAAGTGAAGCTTTCTTT.

The chain couples TRBV5-4 to TRBJ2-2; D unresolved. The CDR3 sequence is 12 residues long. The germline V gene encodes CDR1 SGHNT and CDR2 YYREEE (reference sequence). With 5 bases removed from V and 3 bases from J, the gap between germline ends came to 5 bases. For the CDR3, the DNA is TGTGCCAGCAGGGGCGACACCGGGGAGCTGTTTTTT. This gives the protein CASRGDTGELFF.

The CDR3 spells CASSMGRSTGELFF. CDR3 DNA: TGTGCCAGTAGTATGGGCAGGTCCACCGGGGAGCTGTTTTTT. V gene TRBV19 combines with J gene TRBJ2-2; D is uncertain. CDR3 length: 14 residues. V was trimmed by 3 bases and J by 4 bases, leaving 9 bases between them. Per the germline V gene, CDR1 is LNHDA and CDR2 is SQIVND (reference sequence).

This chain uses TRBV5-4 with TRBJ2-1; D remains ambiguous. The CDR3 is made up of 16 amino acids. CDR1 is SGHNT and CDR2 is YYREEE in the germline V gene (reference sequence). The V end was cut by 0 bases, the J end by 3 bases, with 13 bases between. The CDR3 DNA reads TGTGCCAGCAGCTTGGAGTTGGGAAGGGACTACAATGAGCAGTTCTTC. Translating gives CASSLELGRDYNEQFF.